This TCR beta chain was sequenced for a study of blood T cell repertoires in COVID-19. As for the study in general: The cDNA or gDNA used as material had been derived from T cells, B-cell-depleted T cells, or PBMCs.

Authors' data handling: Scientists estimated how many nucleated cells there were by amplifying reference gene primers. Generated by immunoSEQ multiplex PCR, the TCRdb table keeps only in-frame clones and is missing some. V and J calls and clone size are as listed in that table; D and trimming were resolved from the DNA. The sample includes 250,000 to 300,000 clones, 80% to 90% seen only once; the top ten take around 3%. The CDR3 contains 14 residues. CDR1 SGHVS and CDR2 FNYEAQ come from the germline V gene. Losses at the gene ends were 5 bases for V and 4 bases for J; bases not matched to a gene: 2. The rearrangement joins TRBV7-6 to TRBJ1-1, with 12 bases identical to TRBD1. The receptor's source is a woman in her 30s with active or convalescent COVID-19. Specimen: peripheral blood. The CDR3 sequence: CASSEGQGATEAFF. The CDR3 DNA reads TGTGCCAGCAGCGAGGGACAGGGGGCCACTGAAGCTTTCTTT.